This T cell receptor (beta chain) was profiled in a study of T-cell memory formation after mild COVID-19. Study conclusions and caveats: Largely, contracting CD4+ clones fell within CM and EM, and contracting CD8+ clones within EMRA.

The CDR3 extends over 15 amino acids. Germline CDR1 reads MNHEY; CDR2 reads SMNVEV (reference sequence). Trimming took 5 bases from V and 4 from J, leaving 18 bases between them. For this clonotype: Antigen: not known.

MiXCR was run by TCRdb on the 5' RACE reads, yielding one entry per CDR3 protein. The repertoire includes about 160,000 distinct CDR3 sequences, roughly 28% of them detected once, and about 12% sits in the top ten. The specimen was PBMCs or a T cell subset sorted from them (not recorded which). The V and J genes are TRBV27 and TRBJ2-7; no clear D. The TCR comes from an adult woman who had mild COVID-19 (a few samples of this study predate the infection). Cell type and time point are not known. The CDR3 DNA follows: TGTGCCAGCAGTCCCGAACGGGTAAAATTATACGAGCAGTACTTC. Translating gives CASSPERVKLYEQYF.